This is a list of T cell receptor beta chains from one sample in a study of cytomegalovirus exposure and HLA in healthy donors. The assay was immunoSEQ multiplex PCR, and TCRdb's table has in-frame clones only and misses some. The table includes 150,000 to 250,000 clones, roughly 79% detected once. Sequencing was performed on PBMCs. These receptors all come from a man aged 30-40 years in good health and CMV-seronegative. The CDR3 runs from the conserved cysteine through the conserved F or W. Each record gives: V gene, clone size, D gene, J gene, CDR3 DNA, CDR3 protein. D genes are given only for firm matches. Some rows mark clone size as missing; the rest say once, few, many or name a class of expanded clone.

V: TRBV5-1
size: -
D: TRBD1
J: TRBJ1-2
DNA: TGCGCCAGCAGCCCGGGACAGAAGAGGGATGGCTACACCTTC
CDR3: CASSPGQKRDGYTF

V: TRBV2
size: -
D: -
J: TRBJ2-7
DNA: TGTGCCAGCAGTGTTAGTAGGGACAAGGCCTCCTACGAGCAGTACTTC
CDR3: CASSVSRDKASYEQYF

V: TRBV27
size: -
D: TRBD2
J: TRBJ2-3
DNA: TGTGCCAGCAGTTTACTCGGGGGGGGGAGCACAGATACGCAGTATTTT
CDR3: CASSLLGGGSTDTQYF

V: TRBV11-3
size: few
D: -
J: TRBJ2-3
DNA: TGTGCCAGCAGCTTAGATTCAGCGGATGGAAATACGCAGTATTTT
CDR3: CASSLDSADGNTQYF

V: TRBV27
size: -
D: -
J: TRBJ1-6
DNA: TGTGTCAGCAGTTCCCTACGGGGTTCACCCCTCCACTTT
CDR3: CVSSSLRGSPLHF

V: TRBV5-6
size: -
D: -
J: TRBJ2-7
DNA: TGTGCCAGCAGCTTAGGTTCCGGGAGAGTCAACTACGAGCAGTACTTC
CDR3: CASSLGSGRVNYEQYF

V: TRBV5-1
size: -
D: -
J: TRBJ2-5
DNA: TGCGCCAGCAGCTGGGAGACAACCCGGAGCGAGACCCAGTACTTC
CDR3: CASSWETTRSETQYF

V: TRBV7-9
size: few
D: TRBD2
J: TRBJ2-5
DNA: TGTGCCAGCAGCCAAGGACTAGCGGGAGCCCCCGAGACCCAGTACTTC
CDR3: CASSQGLAGAPETQYF

V: TRBV6-1
size: few
D: -
J: TRBJ2-1
DNA: TGTGCCAGCAGTGCAAAAGGAGTTACCTACAATGAGCAGTTCTTC
CDR3: CASSAKGVTYNEQFF

V: TRBV2
size: -
D: TRBD1
J: TRBJ2-7
DNA: TGTGCCAGCAGTTCCCGGACAGGATCCTACGAGCAGTACTTC
CDR3: CASSSRTGSYEQYF

V: TRBV29-1
size: -
D: -
J: TRBJ2-7
DNA: TGCAGCGTGCTAGCCCAATCGGCCGAGCAGTACTTC
CDR3: CSVLAQSAEQYF

V: TRBV5-1
size: few
D: -
J: TRBJ2-1
DNA: TGCGCCAGCAGCTTGCTTAGCGGAGCCAACAATGAGCAGTTCTTC
CDR3: CASSLLSGANNEQFF

V: TRBV7-9
size: -
D: TRBD2
J: TRBJ2-1
DNA: TGTGCCAGCGCGCGACTAGCGGGAGGGCCTACCTACAATGAGCAGTTCTTC
CDR3: CASARLAGGPTYNEQFF

V: TRBV5-4
size: few
D: -
J: TRBJ2-7
DNA: TGTGCCAGCAGCTTTGGCGCGGATAGCTCCTACGAGCAGTACTTC
CDR3: CASSFGADSSYEQYF

V: TRBV10-3
size: -
D: -
J: TRBJ1-2
DNA: TGTGCCATCAGTGAAGGACAGAAGAAGTACACCTTC
CDR3: CAISEGQKKYTF

V: TRBV7-8
size: -
D: TRBD2
J: TRBJ2-7
DNA: TGTGCCAGCAGCTTAGTAGCTAGCGGGAGGATATACGAGCAGTACTTC
CDR3: CASSLVASGRIYEQYF

V: TRBV9
size: -
D: TRBD2
J: TRBJ2-7
DNA: TGTGCCAGCAGCACCCACGGGGGGAGCTACGAGCAGTACTTC
CDR3: CASSTHGGSYEQYF

V: TRBV6-5
size: -
D: -
J: TRBJ2-7
DNA: TGTGCCAGCAGTTACGGCGTCGGCGGGGCAGTATACGAGCAGTACTTC
CDR3: CASSYGVGGAVYEQYF

V: TRBV7-2
size: -
D: TRBD2
J: TRBJ2-1
DNA: TGTGCCAGCAGCGTCCAGACTAGCGGGAGACCCTACAATGAGCAGTTCTTC
CDR3: CASSVQTSGRPYNEQFF

V: TRBV14
size: -
D: -
J: TRBJ1-4
DNA: TGTGCCAGCAGCCAAGTTCACAGAGGGGGAGAAAAACTGTTTTTT
CDR3: CASSQVHRGGEKLFF

V: TRBV27
size: few
D: -
J: TRBJ2-6
DNA: TGTGCCAGCAGTTTATTCCACTCTGGGGCCAACGTCCTGACTTTC
CDR3: CASSLFHSGANVLTF

V: TRBV15
size: -
D: -
J: TRBJ2-7
DNA: TGTGCCACCAGCAGAGGACACATGACGGACAGCACCAGCTCCTACGAGCAGTACTTC
CDR3: CATSRGHMTDSTSSYEQYF

V: TRBV9
size: -
D: -
J: TRBJ2-2
DNA: TGTGCCAGCAGCGTAGAGGGAGGAGTTGACACCGGGGAGCTGTTTTTT
CDR3: CASSVEGGVDTGELFF

V: TRBV6-5
size: -
D: -
J: TRBJ2-2
DNA: TGTGCCAGCAGTTACTCGAACAATGCCGGGGAGCTGTTTTTT
CDR3: CASSYSNNAGELFF

V: TRBV11-1
size: -
D: TRBD1
J: TRBJ1-1
DNA: TGTGCCAGCAGCTTAGGACAGGGGGATGACTCTGAAGCTTTCTTT
CDR3: CASSLGQGDDSEAFF

V: TRBV5-1
size: once
D: -
J: TRBJ2-2
DNA: TGCGCCAGCAGTGACCGGGGTGGGAACACCGGGGAGCTGTTTTTT
CDR3: CASSDRGGNTGELFF

V: TRBV5-1
size: -
D: TRBD2
J: TRBJ2-7
DNA: TGCGCCAGCAGCTTAGGTAGCGGGAGGGCGGCCTCCTACGAGCAGTACTTC
CDR3: CASSLGSGRAASYEQYF

V: TRBV27
size: -
D: -
J: TRBJ2-3
DNA: TGTGCCAGCAGGCGTCCCGGCACAGATACGCAGTATTTT
CDR3: CASRRPGTDTQYF

V: TRBV27
size: -
D: TRBD2
J: TRBJ2-1
DNA: TGTGCCAGCAGTTCCATTAGCGGGAGCACTGAGCAGTTCTTC
CDR3: CASSSISGSTEQFF

V: TRBV5-1
size: few
D: TRBD2
J: TRBJ2-5
DNA: TGCGCCAGCAGCTTGTTGACTAGCGACGAGACCCAGTACTTC
CDR3: CASSLLTSDETQYF

V: TRBV5-1
size: -
D: TRBD2
J: TRBJ2-3
DNA: TGCGCCAGCAGCTTGGCCTCTGGGGCGGGGGGGGCAGATACGCAGTATTTT
CDR3: CASSLASGAGGADTQYF

V: TRBV6-5
size: once
D: -
J: TRBJ1-1
DNA: TGTGCCAGCAAATCGCCAGGGGCCGGAACTGAAGCTTTCTTT
CDR3: CASKSPGAGTEAFF

V: TRBV27
size: -
D: TRBD2
J: TRBJ2-7
DNA: TGTGCCAGCAGGGGGGTTGGCGGGAGCTCCTACGAGCAGTACTTC
CDR3: CASRGVGGSSYEQYF

V: TRBV7-3
size: few
D: TRBD2
J: TRBJ2-2
DNA: TGTGCCAGCACCCAAATGGGGTCACTAGCGGGAGCGAACACCGGGGAGCTGTTTTTT
CDR3: CASTQMGSLAGANTGELFF

V: TRBV19
size: -
D: -
J: TRBJ2-7
DNA: TGTGCCAGTAGTATTCTCCAGGGGCGGCAGTACTTC
CDR3: CASSILQGRQYF

V: TRBV30
size: -
D: TRBD1
J: TRBJ1-3
DNA: TGTGCCTGGAGAGGGGACAGAGGCTCTGGAAACACCATATATTTT
CDR3: CAWRGDRGSGNTIYF

V: TRBV18
size: -
D: TRBD2
J: TRBJ2-5
DNA: TGTGCCAGCTCACTACTAGCGGGAGGACTCCAAGAGGCCCAGTACTTC
CDR3: CASSLLAGGLQEAQYF

V: TRBV7-8
size: once
D: TRBD1
J: TRBJ2-7
DNA: TGTGCCAGCAGCTTTGGGACAGGGGTCTACGAGCAGTACTTC
CDR3: CASSFGTGVYEQYF

V: TRBV7-9
size: -
D: TRBD2
J: TRBJ2-7
DNA: TGTGCCAGCAGCCCCGAAGCGGGGACCTATGCCTACGAGCAGTACTTC
CDR3: CASSPEAGTYAYEQYF

V: TRBV2
size: -
D: TRBD2
J: TRBJ2-3
DNA: TGTGCCAGCAGTGAACTGGGACTAGCGGGATCTATTAGTGATACGCAGTATTTT
CDR3: CASSELGLAGSISDTQYF

V: TRBV5-4
size: -
D: TRBD2
J: TRBJ2-5
DNA: TGTGCCAGCAGCGGCCGGGAGGTTCGACAAGAGACCCAGTACTTC
CDR3: CASSGREVRQETQYF

V: TRBV28
size: -
D: -
J: TRBJ1-4
DNA: TGTGCCAGCAGCCGAGGGAGTGAAAAACTGTTTTTT
CDR3: CASSRGSEKLFF

V: TRBV5-6
size: -
D: -
J: TRBJ2-3
DNA: TGTGCCAGCAGCTTGGACAGGGCAGATACGCAGTATTTT
CDR3: CASSLDRADTQYF

V: TRBV6-5
size: -
D: TRBD2
J: TRBJ2-1
DNA: TGTGCCAGCACCCGGGGGGGGGACAATGAGCAGTTCTTC
CDR3: CASTRGGDNEQFF

V: TRBV6-1
size: -
D: TRBD1
J: TRBJ1-3
DNA: TGTGCCAGCAGTCCCGACCCCAGGGGGGGAAACACCATATATTTT
CDR3: CASSPDPRGGNTIYF

V: TRBV6-5
size: -
D: TRBD1
J: TRBJ2-1
DNA: TGTGCCAGCAGTTGGACAGGGGGTGAGCAGTTCTTC
CDR3: CASSWTGGEQFF